The 30 T cell receptor beta chains below come from one sample, sequenced in a study of blood T cell repertoires in COVID-19. Clones were sequenced by immunoSEQ multiplex PCR, and TCRdb holds only the in-frame ones, with some missing. The sample carries over 200,000 clones, about 88% recorded once. Sequences were obtained from peripheral blood. The receptors come from a man aged 40-49 years with acute or convalescent COVID-19.

The rearrangement uses TRBV4-1 and TRBJ1-2, with TRBD1 as a possible D gene (5 bases). Germline CDR1 is MGHRA and CDR2 is YSYEKL. The V and J ends lost 1 base and 5 bases respectively, with 17 bases between them. The CDR3 sequence is 16 residues long. The CDR3 protein is CASSQGGRPKDYGYTF. The CDR3 DNA follows: TGCGCCAGCAGCCAAGGGGGCCGTCCAAAGGATTATGGCTACACCTTC.

J is TRBJ1-2 and V is TRBV5-1; D might be TRBD1 (5 bases). The CDR3 is made up of 12 amino acids. Germline assignment: CDR1 SGHRS and CDR2 YFSETQ. V dropped 6 bases and J dropped 8 bases, with 14 bases sitting between them. The CDR3 DNA sequence: TGCGCCAGCAACAAGGTCGGGGGAGGCTACACCTTC. It codes for CASNKVGGGYTF.

V is TRBV7-8 and J is TRBJ1-5; the D gene is possibly TRBD1 (6 bases). Germline V gives CDR1 SGHVS, CDR2 FQNEAQ. The ends were cut back, 5 bases at V and 5 bases at J, with 16 bases in the middle. The CDR3 is 15 amino acids. CDR3 sequence (DNA): TGTGCCAGCAGCCCCAATTGGGCAGGGGATCAGCCCCAGCATTTT. Protein: CASSPNWAGDQPQHF.

The chain combines TRBV5-1 with TRBJ2-7; 10 bases agree with TRBD1. This CDR3 is 16 amino acids long. With V trimmed by 4 bases and J by 3 bases, 10 bases remained unmatched. The germline CDR1 and CDR2 sequences are SGHRS and YFSETQ. For the CDR3, the DNA is TGCGCCAGCAGCCCATTTGAGACAGGGGGCCTCTACGAGCAGTACTTC. Translated: CASSPFETGGLYEQYF.

This chain uses TRBV11-2 with TRBJ1-4; no definite D call. Per germline, CDR1 SGHAT and CDR2 FQNNGV. The CDR3 is 15 amino acids. V was cut by 6 bases and J by 0 bases, with 11 bases left in between. The CDR3 loop reads CASRVTDATNEKLFF. For the CDR3, the DNA is TGTGCCAGCAGAGTAACAGATGCAACTAATGAAAAACTGTTTTTT.

This chain links TRBV28 with TRBJ2-7; D is perhaps TRBD1 (5 bases). The CDR3 totals 13 residues. V was pared by 5 bases and J by 5 bases, with 13 bases between. CDR1 and CDR2 (germline): MDHEN, SYDVKM. CDR3 in amino acids: CASSPRTGHEQYF. CDR3 DNA sequence: TGTGCCAGCAGTCCGCGCACAGGTCACGAGCAGTACTTC.

The chain employs TRBV27 and TRBJ2-1; TRBD1 matches at 10 bases. CDR1 and CDR2 from the germline V gene are MNHEY and SMNVEV (reference sequence). V was pared by 6 bases and J by 8 bases, with 4 bases of the junction left unmatched. The CDR3 runs 13 residues. The CDR3 loop reads CASRQTGGDEQFF. The DNA of the CDR3 is TGTGCCAGCAGGCAGACAGGGGGCGATGAGCAGTTCTTC.

CDR3 nucleotides: TGTGCCTGGAGCCCCCCAGGGTCTGTGGTTGAAAAACTGTTTTTT. Its translation is CAWSPPGSVVEKLFF. The rearrangement uses TRBV30 and TRBJ1-4, with D tentatively TRBD1 (5 bases). Per the germline V gene, CDR1 is GTSNPN and CDR2 is SVGIG (reference sequence). This CDR3 has 15 amino acids. V was pared by 3 bases and J by 7 bases, with 18 bases between.

This chain joins TRBV19 and TRBJ1-1; 8 bases line up with TRBD1. The CDR3 length is 15 residues. Trimming took 5 bases from V and 5 from J; bases not matched to a gene: 10. The V gene's germline CDR1 is LNHDA and CDR2 SQIVND (reference sequence). The CDR3 loop is CASSVFQGAGTEAFF. CDR3 DNA: TGTGCCAGTAGTGTTTTCCAGGGGGCGGGAACTGAAGCTTTCTTT. Full variable domain (outside the CDR3, taken from reference TRBV19 and TRBJ1-1): DGGITQSPKYLFRKEGQNVTLSCEQNLNHDAMYWYRQDPGQGLRLIYYSQIVNDFQKGDIAEGYSVSREKKESFPLTVTSAQKNPTAFYLCASSVFQGAGTEAFFGQGTRLTVV.

In nucleotides, the CDR3 is TGTGCCAGCAGCTTAGCGGCGGTACAAGAGACCCAGTACTTC. Its translation is CASSLAAVQETQYF. The J gene is TRBJ2-5, the V gene TRBV7-8; the D is unclear. The CDR3 consists of 14 residues. The germline V and J ends were trimmed by 0 bases and 2 bases, with 7 bases remaining between them. Germline CDR1 is SGHVS and CDR2 is FQNEAQ.

This clone was seen just once. CDR3 sequence: CASLLGTTSYNEQFF. The CDR3 nucleotides are TGCGCCAGCCTCTTGGGCACAACATCCTACAATGAGCAGTTCTTC. The rearrangement joins TRBV5-1 to TRBJ2-1; no reliable D call. V shed 7 bases and J shed 1 base, with 15 bases lying between them. The length of the CDR3 is 15 residues. Germline loops: CDR1 SGHRS, CDR2 YFSETQ.

The V gene is TRBV7-9, the J gene TRBJ1-2; D gene unclear. Trimming stripped 5 bases from V and 3 bases from J, with 4 bases between. The V gene's germline CDR1 is SEHNR and CDR2 FQNEAQ (reference sequence). The CDR3 spans 11 residues. DNA of the CDR3: TGTGCCAGCAGCCCGGACTATGGCTACACCTTC. This sequence encodes CASSPDYGYTF.

The chain recombines TRBV13 with TRBJ2-2; 7 bases fit TRBD1. J lost 5 bases, V lost 1 base, and 7 bases had no gene match. The CDR3 runs to 16 residues. CDR1 and CDR2 from the germline V gene are PRHDT and FYEKMQ (reference sequence). Here the CDR3 DNA reads TGTGCCAGCAGCTTAGTGAGGGGGCATAAAACCGGGGAGCTGTTTTTT. This translates into CASSLVRGHKTGELFF.

This chain uses TRBV7-9 with TRBJ2-7, with 8 bases fitting TRBD1. V shed 4 bases and J 0 bases; nucleotides not matched to a gene: 5. Germline CDR1 SEHNR, CDR2 FQNEAQ (reference sequence). The CDR3 has 15 amino acids. The CDR3 here is CASSWGQVISYEQYF. The CDR3 bases are TGTGCCAGCAGCTGGGGACAGGTGATCTCCTACGAGCAGTACTTC.

This chain uses TRBV6-6 with TRBJ1-1, with D possibly TRBD1 on 5 matching bases. The CDR3 is 14 residues long. Germline CDR1 is MNHNY and CDR2 is SVGAGI (reference sequence). V dropped 7 bases and J dropped 1 base, with 13 bases sitting between them. CDR3 coding DNA: TGTGCCAGCACTCCCGGGGGGACGAACACTGAAGCTTTCTTT. The encoded protein is CASTPGGTNTEAFF.

The chain has TRBV7-4 and TRBJ2-7, with 10 bases lining up with TRBD2. The germline CDR1 and CDR2 sequences are SGHVT and SQSDAQ. The length of the CDR3 is 16 residues. V was pared by 1 base and J by 3 bases, with 6 bases of the junction left unmatched. The CDR3 sequence: CASSLDKAGGRYEQYF. DNA of the CDR3: TGTGCCAGCAGCTTAGATAAAGCGGGAGGGCGCTACGAGCAGTACTTC.

The chain joins TRBV7-2 to TRBJ2-3; a possible D gene is TRBD2 (5 bases). From germline, CDR1 is SGHTA and CDR2 FQGNSA. The CDR3 length is 15 residues. V was clipped by 5 bases and J by 4 bases, with 16 bases between them. Here the CDR3 reads CASSRDYLTADTQYF. The CDR3 DNA is TGTGCCAGCAGCCGCGACTACCTCACGGCAGATACGCAGTATTTT.

This clone appeared a few times. Other nucleotide sequences from this sample produce the same CDR3. This chain uses TRBV30 with TRBJ1-5; D might be TRBD1 (5 bases). Trimming removed 0 bases at V and 0 bases at J, with 9 bases between. Germline CDR1 is GTSNPN and CDR2 is SVGIG (reference sequence). CDR3 size: 15 residues. CDR3 in amino acids: CAWSVGDYSNQPQHF. DNA for the CDR3: TGTGCCTGGAGTGTAGGGGATTATAGCAATCAGCCCCAGCATTTT.

V usage is TRBV3-1 (or the pseudogene TRBV3-2) and J usage is TRBJ2-5; D possibly corresponds to TRBD2 (6 bases). Per germline, CDR1 LGHDT and CDR2 YNNKEL (reference sequence). V shed 0 bases and J shed 5 bases, with 13 bases lying between them. This CDR3 region has 15 residues. For the CDR3, the DNA is TGTGCCAGCAGCCAAGATACACTAGCCCGGGAGACCCAGTACTTC. Translating it yields CASSQDTLARETQYF.

Here the CDR3 reads CASSLEAVAGNTIYF. CDR3 coding DNA: TGTGCCAGCAGCTTAGAGGCAGTCGCTGGAAACACCATATATTTT. The rearrangement joins TRBV11-2 to TRBJ1-3; D remains ambiguous. V lost 0 bases and J lost 2, with 8 bases in between. The CDR3 runs 15 residues. CDR1 is SGHAT and CDR2 is FQNNGV in the germline V gene.

This clone was seen only once. This chain uses TRBV10-3 with TRBJ2-1; 12 bases align to TRBD2. The CDR3 contains 15 residues. Germline trimming cut 10 bases from V and 3 bases from J; bases unmatched to any gene: 7. Germline loops: CDR1 ENHRY, CDR2 SYGVKD. CDR3 loop: CATRLAGDFYNEQFF. CDR3 bases: TGTGCCACCCGACTAGCGGGAGATTTCTACAATGAGCAGTTCTTC.

The CDR3 reads CAISEGGTSGGYTDTQYF. The CDR3 region has the DNA TGTGCCATCAGTGAGGGAGGGACTAGCGGGGGGTACACAGATACGCAGTATTTT. The chain joins TRBV10-3 to TRBJ2-3, with TRBD2 matching over 15 bases. CDR3 length: 18 residues. Losses at the gene ends were 2 bases for V and 2 bases for J; bases not matched to a gene: 5. CDR1 is ENHRY and CDR2 is SYGVKD in the germline V gene.

This clone occurred once. Other DNA sequences of this sample code for an identical CDR3. The chain employs TRBV6-5 and TRBJ2-3, with 9 bases that match TRBD1. The V and J ends lost 6 bases and 0 bases, in that order; junction bases with no gene match: 4. Germline CDR1 reads MNHEY; CDR2 reads SVGAGI. CDR3 length: 15 amino acids. DNA for the CDR3: TGTGCCAGCAGAAGACAGGGGGGCAGCACAGATACGCAGTATTTT. Protein: CASRRQGGSTDTQYF.

V is TRBV6-5 and J is TRBJ2-7; TRBD2 aligns across 14 bases. The germline V gene encodes CDR1 MNHEY and CDR2 SVGAGI. V lost 5 bases to trimming and J lost 3 bases; unmatched junction nucleotides: 3. The CDR3 consists of 15 residues. The CDR3 reads CASSRTSGRYYEQYF. CDR3 nucleotides: TGTGCCAGCAGTCGGACTAGCGGGAGGTACTACGAGCAGTACTTC.

This clone was found once. V and J are TRBV2 and TRBJ2-2; 7 bases align to TRBD1. Trimming removed 0 bases from V and 5 bases from J; junction bases left unmatched: 9. CDR1 and CDR2 from the germline V gene are SNHLY and FYNNEI. The CDR3 runs 17 residues. The CDR3 is CASSEALTGVWTGELFF. The CDR3 bases are TGTGCCAGCAGTGAAGCTCTCACAGGGGTATGGACCGGGGAGCTGTTTTTT.

This chain links TRBV5-1 with TRBJ1-6; D is unclear. CDR1 is SGHRS, CDR2 YFSETQ, per germline. The CDR3 length is 16 residues. V was pared by 0 bases and J by 1 base, with 8 bases between. In nucleotides, the CDR3 is TGCGCCAGCAGCTTGGTCGCGGATTCCTATAATTCACCCCTCCACTTT. Protein product: CASSLVADSYNSPLHF.

The V call is TRBV5-1, the J call TRBJ2-2; maybe TRBD2 (5 bases). This CDR3 has 15 residues. V was trimmed by 1 base and J by 1 base, leaving 8 bases between them. The germline gives CDR1 SGHRS, CDR2 YFSETQ. Here the CDR3 DNA reads TGCGCCAGCAGCTTGTGGACTCAGAACACCGGGGAGCTGTTTTTT. Protein: CASSLWTQNTGELFF.

In its sample, this clone was seen once. The chain recombines TRBV25-1 with TRBJ2-2, with 8 bases fitting TRBD1. This CDR3 is built from 13 residues. Germline loops: CDR1 MGHDK, CDR2 SYGVNS. V shed 6 bases and J 4 bases; nucleotides not matched to a gene: 1. The CDR3 loop is CASRQGGTGELFF. In DNA form, the CDR3 reads TGTGCCAGCAGACAGGGGGGCACCGGGGAGCTGTTTTTT.

This clone was seen just once. The rearrangement uses TRBV19 and TRBJ1-4; 7 positions agree with TRBD1. Losses at the gene ends were 1 base for V and 7 bases for J; bases not matched to a gene: 3. CDR1 and CDR2 from the germline V gene are LNHDA and SQIVND (reference sequence). This CDR3 comprises 14 residues. The CDR3 here is CASSIGTGAEKLFF. The DNA of the CDR3 is TGTGCCAGTAGTATAGGGACAGGAGCTGAAAAACTGTTTTTT.

About this clone itself: This specimen includes other DNA sequences encoding the same CDR3. The gene calls are TRBV2 and TRBJ1-1; the D gene is possibly TRBD1 (6 bases). Germline V lookup: CDR1 SNHLY, CDR2 FYNNEI. CDR3 length equals 14 residues. Trimming stripped 7 bases from V and 0 bases from J, with 12 bases between. CDR3 amino acids: CASNPQGMNTEAFF. The CDR3, as DNA: TGTGCCAGCAACCCACAGGGAATGAACACTGAAGCTTTCTTT. Supplemented by reference TRBV2 and TRBJ1-1, the full variable domain reads EPEVTQTPSHQVTQMGQEVILRCVPISNHLYFYWYRQILGQKVEFLVSFYNNEISEKSEIFDDQFSVERPDGSNFTLKIRSTKLEDSAMYFCASNPQGMNTEAFFGQGTRLTVV.